These 3 T cell receptor beta chains originate from one sample sequenced in a study of blood T cell repertoires in COVID-19. Sequencing was performed with immunoSEQ multiplex PCR; in TCRdb, only in-frame clones are kept and a portion is missing. This sample has about 240,000 clones, with around 86% found just once. Specimen: peripheral blood. Receptors were obtained from a woman over 75 with COVID-19, enrolled during active disease.

This rearrangement joins TRBV19 to TRBJ2-5, with a possible D match to TRBD1 (6 bases). This CDR3 spans 15 amino acids. Trimming removed 5 bases at V and 4 bases at J, with 17 bases between. Looked up from germline, CDR1 is LNHDA and CDR2 is SQIVND (reference sequence). The CDR3: CASSRERGSRETQYF. CDR3 sequence (DNA): TGTGCCAGTAGTCGGGAAAGGGGGTCAAGAGAGACCCAGTACTTC.

This clone was observed a single time. The rearrangement joins TRBV7-9 to TRBJ1-6; the D is unclear. The CDR3 runs to 14 residues. Germline V gene lookup returns CDR1 SEHNR and CDR2 FQNEAQ (reference sequence). V was trimmed by 1 base and J by 10 bases, leaving 11 bases between them. For the CDR3, the DNA is TGTGCCAGCAGCTTAGGTACAGTAAGATCACCCCTCCACTTT. Translation: CASSLGTVRSPLHF.

The count of this clone is one. The rearrangement joins TRBV5-4 to TRBJ1-2, with D maybe TRBD1 (6 bases). The ends were cut back, 4 bases at V and 3 bases at J, with 10 bases in the middle. This CDR3 contains 13 residues. Per germline, CDR1 SGHNT and CDR2 YYREEE (reference sequence). DNA for the CDR3: TGTGCCAGCAGCCCGGACAGTTACTATGGCTACACCTTC. Protein product: CASSPDSYYGYTF.